This TCR beta chain comes out of a study of CD8 T cells in Susac syndrome. CD8+ and CD4+ T cells from blood underwent TCR beta sequencing. As judged by recently defined diagnostic criteria, patients with Susac syndrome had definite or probable disease. RNA in amounts of roughly 0.45 to 1 ug was reverse transcribed with random hexamers. TCRdb processed the immunoSEQ multiplex PCR reads anew with MiXCR; each CDR3 protein has one entry. The sample records around 170,000 distinct CDR3 sequences, 85% to 95% being singletons. V lost 4 bases to trimming and J lost 0 bases, with 8 bases between them. Germline CDR1 and CDR2: SGDLS and YYNGEE. This CDR3 has 14 residues.

Sequenced input: CD8+ T cells from PBMCs. The receptor was derived from a human donor with Susac syndrome. The rearrangement links TRBV9 to TRBJ1-5; D call uncertain. This CDR3 reads CASSRSSSNQPQHF. The CDR3 bases are TGTGCCAGCAGCAGAAGTAGTAGCAATCAGCCCCAGCATTTT.